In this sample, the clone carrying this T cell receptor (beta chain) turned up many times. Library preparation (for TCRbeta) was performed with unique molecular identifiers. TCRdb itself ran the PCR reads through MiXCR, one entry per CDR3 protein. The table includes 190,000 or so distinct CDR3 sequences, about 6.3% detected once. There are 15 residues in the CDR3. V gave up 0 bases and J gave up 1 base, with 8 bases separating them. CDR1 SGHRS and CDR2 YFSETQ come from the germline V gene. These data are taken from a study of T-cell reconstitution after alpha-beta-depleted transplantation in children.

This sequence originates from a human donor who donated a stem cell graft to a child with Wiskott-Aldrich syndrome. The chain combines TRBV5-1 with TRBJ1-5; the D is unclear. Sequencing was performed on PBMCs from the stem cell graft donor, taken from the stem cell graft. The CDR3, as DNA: TGCGCCAGCAGCTTGGCCCCAGAAAGCAATCAGCCCCAGCATTTT. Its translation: CASSLAPESNQPQHF.